This entry features one TCR beta chain sequence. Trimming pared 0 bases from V and 9 bases from J, leaving 18 bases between. CDR1 and CDR2 (germline): MNHEY, SVGAGI. This CDR3 contains 15 residues. The source of the sample is a study of blood T cell repertoires in COVID-19. Turning to the study itself: The origin of the acute and convalescent COVID-19 samples was the United States, Italy and Spain. PBMCs, B-cell-depleted T cells, or T cells provided the cDNA or gDNA that made up the material.

It was during active infection that Seattle patients were enrolled and then longitudinally followed. Sequencing was performed with immunoSEQ multiplex PCR; in TCRdb, only in-frame clones are kept and a portion is missing. This sample has 250,000 to 350,000 clones, with roughly 84% found just once. This chain uses TRBV6-5 with TRBJ2-7, with D perhaps TRBD2 (6 bases). The sequenced material came from peripheral blood. This receptor was taken from a human donor with COVID-19, enrolled during active disease. The donor label of this sample is uncertain. The CDR3 coding sequence is TGTGCCAGCAGTTACTCGCGGCCACCGGGGCGGGGGCAGTACTTC. Protein: CASSYSRPPGRGQYF.